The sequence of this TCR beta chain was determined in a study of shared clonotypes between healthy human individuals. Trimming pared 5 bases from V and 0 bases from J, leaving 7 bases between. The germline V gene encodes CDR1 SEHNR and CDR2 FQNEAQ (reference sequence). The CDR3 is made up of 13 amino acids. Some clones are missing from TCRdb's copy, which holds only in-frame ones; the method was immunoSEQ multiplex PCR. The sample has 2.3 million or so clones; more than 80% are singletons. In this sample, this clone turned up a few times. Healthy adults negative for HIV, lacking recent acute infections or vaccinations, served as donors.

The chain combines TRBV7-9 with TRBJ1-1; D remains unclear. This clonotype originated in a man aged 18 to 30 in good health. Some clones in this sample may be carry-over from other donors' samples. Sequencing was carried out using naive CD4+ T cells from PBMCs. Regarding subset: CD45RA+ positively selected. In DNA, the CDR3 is TGTGCCAGCAGCCCCCGGATGAACACTGAAGCTTTCTTT. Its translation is CASSPRMNTEAFF.